One T cell receptor beta chain is described in this entry. Its specificity is not known. The data were taken from a study of cytomegalovirus exposure and HLA in healthy donors. The study's findings and limits: Researchers had no immune exposure information except CMV serostatus available. Among the CMV-associated chains, a few were confirmed in vitro as specific for CMV antigens.

There were likely unrecorded immune exposures, though donors were nominally healthy when sampled. The PCR employed 60 Vbeta primers together with 13 Jbeta primers. This table comes from immunoSEQ multiplex PCR, and its TCRdb copy is limited to in-frame clones, with some not included. The sample includes around 140,000 clones, around 70% of them seen just once. The sequencing sample was made of PBMCs. The source is a male donor in good health and CMV-seronegative.

CDR3 sequence: CASRRDRGPEQYF. Here the CDR3 DNA reads TGTGCCAGCAGGCGGGACAGGGGGCCCGAGCAGTACTTC. V and J are TRBV2 and TRBJ2-7; 12 nucleotides match TRBD1. The CDR3 covers 13 residues. The germline gives CDR1 SNHLY, CDR2 FYNNEI. V was clipped by 6 bases and J by 6 bases; unmatched bases: 3.